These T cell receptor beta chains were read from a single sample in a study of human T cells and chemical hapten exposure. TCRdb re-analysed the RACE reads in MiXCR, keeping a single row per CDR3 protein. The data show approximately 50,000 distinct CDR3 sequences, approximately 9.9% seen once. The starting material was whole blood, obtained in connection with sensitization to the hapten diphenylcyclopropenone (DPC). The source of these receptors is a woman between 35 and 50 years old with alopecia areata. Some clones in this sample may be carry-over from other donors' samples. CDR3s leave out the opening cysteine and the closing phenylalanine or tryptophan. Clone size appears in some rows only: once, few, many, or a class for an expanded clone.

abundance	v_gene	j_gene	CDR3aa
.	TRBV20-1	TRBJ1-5	SARGTERNQPQH
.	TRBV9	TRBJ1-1	ASSVGPEGGHTEAF
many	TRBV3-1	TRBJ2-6	ASSQDQGSGANVLT
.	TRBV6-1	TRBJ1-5	ASSGTDGLQPQH
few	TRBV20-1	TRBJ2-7	SAIWGSSYEQY
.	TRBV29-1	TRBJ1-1	SVADGTEAF
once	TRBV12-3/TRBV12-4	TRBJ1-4	ASSAPGTPEKLF
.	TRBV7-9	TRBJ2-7	ASSEAFTHEQY
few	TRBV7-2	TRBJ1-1	ASSQELKRMNTEAF
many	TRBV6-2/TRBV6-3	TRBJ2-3	ATSRSGSTDTQY
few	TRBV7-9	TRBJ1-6	ASSLVEGDSPLH
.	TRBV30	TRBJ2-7	AWDRSYEQY
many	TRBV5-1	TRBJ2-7	ASRLQRSSYEQY
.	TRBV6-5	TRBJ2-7	ASSPGSYEQY
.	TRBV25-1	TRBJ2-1	ARDPVGPGG
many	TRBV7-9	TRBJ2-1	ASSLVSGADGEQF
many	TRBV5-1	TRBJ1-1	ASNRDSTNTEAF
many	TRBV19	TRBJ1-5	ASRLVQGNQPQH
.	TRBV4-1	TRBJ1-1	ASSQDLFRARGAF
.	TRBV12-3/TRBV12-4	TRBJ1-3	ASRAARAADTIY
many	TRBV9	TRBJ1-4	ASSKRTGATNEKLF
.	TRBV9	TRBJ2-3	ASSVGPDDTDTQY
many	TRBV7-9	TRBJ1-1	ASRIQGYTEAF
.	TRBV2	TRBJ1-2	ASSLRQGKGYT
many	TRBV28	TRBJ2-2	ASYGQGDIRNTGELF
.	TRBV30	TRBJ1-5	AWSLHRVAQPQH
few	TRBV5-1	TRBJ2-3	ASSLVGLWASSTDTQY
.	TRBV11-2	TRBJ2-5	ASSFGGGAETQY
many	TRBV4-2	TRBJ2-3	ASSRKDRGIGTDTQY
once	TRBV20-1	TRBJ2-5	SAPGQEETQY
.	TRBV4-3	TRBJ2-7	ASSQEGEQY
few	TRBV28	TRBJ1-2	ASSRQGARGYT
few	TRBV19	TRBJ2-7	ASRDRAPYEQY
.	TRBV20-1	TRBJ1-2	SARAISKRGYGYT
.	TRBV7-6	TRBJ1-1	ASSSGRTEAF
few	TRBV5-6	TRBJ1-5	ASSRAGQGNQPQH
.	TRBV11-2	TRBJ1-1	ASSGAEPGHNTEAF
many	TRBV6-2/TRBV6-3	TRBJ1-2	ASSPLGGSYGYT
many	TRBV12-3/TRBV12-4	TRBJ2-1	ASTPRAGQEQF
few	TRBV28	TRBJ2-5	ASSPPTGWETQY